This passage covers 29 T cell receptor beta chains from one sample sequenced in a study of control samples from healthy donors and cancer patients. The data were produced by immunoSEQ multiplex PCR, yet TCRdb's version contains in-frame clones alone and is incomplete. The sample includes 150,000 to 200,000 clones, 90% to 95% of them seen just once. Sequencing was performed on blood. These receptors were collected from a woman between 25 and 40 years old in good health.

This chain connects TRBV19 to TRBJ2-3, with D unclear. This CDR3 region has 14 residues. From germline, CDR1 is LNHDA and CDR2 SQIVND (reference sequence). Deletions cut 3 bases from V and 2 bases from J, with 9 bases between. The CDR3 nucleotides are TGTGCCAGTAGTATTTTTGTCCACACAGATACGCAGTATTTT. It encodes CASSIFVHTDTQYF.

The rearrangement uses TRBV7-2 and TRBJ1-1; unclear D gene. This CDR3 is built from 14 residues. Trimming pared 5 bases from V and 3 bases from J, leaving 13 bases between. In germline, CDR1 is SGHTA, CDR2 FQGNSA. CDR3 in DNA: TGTGCCAGCAGCCAAACCGCGAGCTACACTGAAGCTTTCTTT. Protein sequence: CASSQTASYTEAFF. The complete variable domain, with remaining parts taken from reference TRBV7-2 and TRBJ1-1, reads GAGVSQSPSNKVTEKGKDVELRCDPISGHTALYWYRQSLGQGLEFLIYFQGNSAPDKSGLPSDRFSAERTGGSVSTLTIQRTQQEDSAVYLCASSQTASYTEAFFGQGTRLTVV.

This rearrangement joins TRBV4-2 to TRBJ1-2; the D is unclear. The CDR3 is 11 residues long. V gave up 0 bases and J gave up 7 bases, with 3 bases separating them. Germline CDR1 reads LGHNA; CDR2 reads YNFKEQ. The CDR3 region is CASSQDGGYTF. CDR3 coding DNA: TGTGCCAGCAGCCAAGATGGTGGCTACACCTTC.

V is TRBV23-1 and J is TRBJ1-1; no firm D call. TRBV23-1 is sorted into the ORF group, with uncertain function. CDR3 size: 13 residues. The germline V and J ends were trimmed by 2 bases and 3 bases, with 7 bases remaining between them. The CDR3 DNA reads as TGCGCCAGCAGTCAAGTGGGCTACACTGAAGCTTTCTTT. Its protein product is CASSQVGYTEAFF.

The chain employs TRBV18 and TRBJ1-2; D may be TRBD1 (6 bases). In germline, CDR1 is KGHSH, CDR2 LQKENI. The CDR3 has 12 residues. Trimming left V 6 bases short and J 4 bases short, with 9 bases between. CDR3 loop: CASSSDSYGYTF. The CDR3 bases are TGTGCCAGCTCGTCGGACAGCTATGGCTACACCTTC. Full variable domain (remainder filled in from reference TRBV18 and TRBJ1-2): NAGVMQNPRHLVRRRGQEARLRCSPMKGHSHVYWYRQLPEEGLKFMVYLQKENIIDESGMPKERFSAEFPKEGPSILRIQQVVRGDSAAYFCASSSDSYGYTFGSGTRLTVV.

Comments on this clone: Other DNA sequences of this sample code for an identical CDR3. The chain joins TRBV18 to TRBJ2-5; D is undetermined. The germline CDR1 and CDR2 sequences are KGHSH and LQKENI. Between the trimmed V and J ends, which lost 2 bases and 1 base, there was a span of 5 bases. CDR3 length: 13 residues. The CDR3 sequence: CASSPGSQETQYF. The CDR3 region has the DNA TGTGCCAGCTCACCAGGCAGCCAAGAGACCCAGTACTTC.

The rearrangement uses TRBV5-1 and TRBJ1-2; no definite D call. V was cut by 1 base and J by 0 bases, with 7 bases left in between. CDR3 length: 14 residues. The germline V gene has CDR1 SGHRS and CDR2 YFSETQ. This CDR3 reads CASSLLTPNYGYTF. The CDR3 DNA follows: TGCGCCAGCAGCTTGTTGACACCTAACTATGGCTACACCTTC. The full variable domain, with the rest looked up from reference TRBV5-1 and TRBJ1-2, is KAGVTQTPRYLIKTRGQQVTLSCSPISGHRSVSWYQQTPGQGLQFLFEYFSETQRNKGNFPGRFSGRQFSNSRSEMNVSTLELGDSALYLCASSLLTPNYGYTFGSGTRLTVV.

The rearrangement links TRBV3-1 (or the pseudogene TRBV3-2) to TRBJ2-7, with 15 bases lining up with TRBD2. The CDR3 is made up of 16 amino acids. The ends lost 0 bases at V and 10 bases at J; junction bases unmatched: 7. Germline V gives CDR1 LGHDT, CDR2 YNNKEL (reference sequence). The CDR3 here is CASSQDPGTSGRLQYF. The CDR3 coding sequence is TGTGCCAGCAGCCAAGATCCCGGGACTAGCGGGAGGCTCCAGTACTTC.

The CDR3 DNA sequence: TGTGCCAGCAGCCAGGGACGGGTAGCCAAAAACATTCAGTACTTC. It translates to CASSQGRVAKNIQYF. The chain employs TRBV3-1 (or the pseudogene TRBV3-2) and TRBJ2-4; D could derive from TRBD1 or TRBD2 (5 bases each). V lost 3 bases and J lost 0, with 9 bases in between. The CDR3 totals 15 residues. Per the germline V gene, CDR1 is LGHDT and CDR2 is YNNKEL (reference sequence).

V usage is TRBV5-1 and J usage is TRBJ2-7, with 7 bases fitting TRBD2. The J segment lost 3 bases and the V segment lost 4 bases, leaving 4 bases of the junction unmatched. The CDR3 has 13 amino acids. Germline V gene sequence: CDR1 SGHRS, CDR2 YFSETQ. As DNA, the CDR3 is TGCGCCAGCAGCGGGACTAACTTCTACGAGCAGTACTTC. Encoded protein: CASSGTNFYEQYF.

V gene TRBV19 combines with J gene TRBJ1-1, with 8 bases lining up with TRBD1. In germline, CDR1 is LNHDA, CDR2 SQIVND (reference sequence). This CDR3 contains 13 residues. The J segment lost 5 bases and the V segment lost 4 bases, leaving 3 bases of the junction unmatched. CDR3 DNA: TGTGCCAGTAGTAGGACAGGGAGGACTGAAGCTTTCTTT. Translating it yields CASSRTGRTEAFF. The variable domain in full, with the rest retrieved from reference TRBV19 and TRBJ1-1, is DGGITQSPKYLFRKEGQNVTLSCEQNLNHDAMYWYRQDPGQGLRLIYYSQIVNDFQKGDIAEGYSVSREKKESFPLTVTSAQKNPTAFYLCASSRTGRTEAFFGQGTRLTVV.

The CDR3 DNA sequence: TGTGCCAGCAGTTGGACAGGGGGCGAGTGGGAAAAACTGTTTTTT. Translation: CASSWTGGEWEKLFF. The chain links TRBV27 to TRBJ1-4, with 11 bases lining up with TRBD1. Looked up from germline, CDR1 is MNHEY and CDR2 is SMNVEV (reference sequence). The V gene end was trimmed by 4 bases and the J gene end by 8 bases; junction bases not matched to a gene: 6. This CDR3 has 15 amino acids.

This clone came up once. This chain joins TRBV4-2 and TRBJ2-5; 11 positions agree with TRBD2. Trimming took 1 base from V and 2 from J; bases not matched to a gene: 6. The CDR3 sequence is 17 residues long. Per germline, CDR1 LGHNA and CDR2 YNFKEQ. The CDR3 nucleotides read TGTGCCAGCAGCCAAGGGCTAGCGGGAGGAGGGCAAGAGACCCAGTACTTC. Translation: CASSQGLAGGGQETQYF.

The V call is TRBV2, the J call TRBJ1-5; 7 bases are shared with TRBD1. Germline CDR1 is SNHLY and CDR2 is FYNNEI. J was trimmed by 4 bases and V by 0 bases; bases with no gene match: 0. This CDR3 spans 14 amino acids. CDR3 bases: TGTGCCAGCAGTGAAGCCAGGGGGAATCAGCCCCAGCATTTT. Protein product: CASSEARGNQPQHF.

This chain joins TRBV9 and TRBJ1-2; 9 bases map to TRBD1. V was clipped by 3 bases and J by 6 bases; unmatched bases: 6. There are 14 residues in the CDR3. Germline V gene sequence: CDR1 SGDLS, CDR2 YYNGEE. CDR3 in DNA: TGTGCCAGCAGCGGCACAGGGGGCGCTAATGGCTACACCTTC. It encodes CASSGTGGANGYTF.

The genes are TRBV28 and TRBJ2-1; D is ambiguous. This CDR3 has 13 amino acids. V gave up 8 bases and J gave up 5 bases, with 13 bases separating them. CDR1 is MDHEN, CDR2 SYDVKM, per germline. The CDR3 loop reads CASLGQFNNEQFF. In DNA, the CDR3 is TGTGCCAGCCTAGGCCAGTTCAACAATGAGCAGTTCTTC.

This clone has only a few counts. This chain joins TRBV6-2 or TRBV6-3 and TRBJ2-1, with 8 bases matching TRBD2. The germline V gene has CDR1 MNHEY and CDR2 SVGEGT. This CDR3 is 14 amino acids long. Unmatched junction bases numbered 6, after V lost 5 bases and J lost 6 bases. The CDR3 DNA sequence: TGTGCCAGCAGTGGTAGCGGGACTTCCAATGAGCAGTTCTTC. Protein: CASSGSGTSNEQFF.

The chain is built from TRBV30 and TRBJ1-4; no definite D call. Germline V gene data show CDR1 as GTSNPN and CDR2 as SVGIG (reference sequence). CDR3 size: 12 residues. V was trimmed by 0 bases and J by 8 bases, leaving 7 bases between them. Here the CDR3 DNA reads TGTGCCTGGAGTGTAGGGCGGGAAAAACTGTTTTTT. Translating gives CAWSVGREKLFF.

The chain recombines TRBV6-6 with TRBJ1-2; 9 bases are shared with TRBD1. J lost 2 bases, V lost 5 bases, and 3 bases had no gene match. Germline CDR1 and CDR2: MNHNY and SVGAGI (reference sequence). This CDR3 has 14 residues. DNA of the CDR3: TGTGCCAGCAGTAGGGACAGGGAAAACTATGGCTACACCTTC. The encoded protein is CASSRDRENYGYTF.

The rearrangement links TRBV6-6 to TRBJ1-4; TRBD1 might be the D (5 bases). The CDR3 covers 14 residues. The germline V gene has CDR1 MNHNY and CDR2 SVGAGI (reference sequence). Trimming left V 2 bases short and J 6 bases short, with 10 bases between. The CDR3 DNA sequence: TGTGCCAGCAGTTACCCGACAGAAGATGAAAAACTGTTTTTT. Its translation is CASSYPTEDEKLFF.

A word on this clone: Other DNA sequences in the same sample also yield this CDR3. The rearrangement links TRBV7-2 to TRBJ1-1; D ambiguous. V was shortened by 3 bases and J by 1 base, with 3 bases between the two germline ends. The CDR3 runs to 12 residues. The germline V gene encodes CDR1 SGHTA and CDR2 FQGNSA. CDR3 DNA: TGTGCCAGCAGCTTCAGGAACACTGAAGCTTTCTTT. It codes for CASSFRNTEAFF.

Here the CDR3 reads CASSSPGLAGYEQYF. In DNA, the CDR3 is TGTGCCAGCAGCAGCCCCGGACTAGCGGGGTACGAGCAGTACTTC. The chain employs TRBV11-2 and TRBJ2-7; 12 bases agree with TRBD2. This CDR3 is 15 amino acids long. CDR1 and CDR2 from the germline V gene are SGHAT and FQNNGV. Trimming cost V 5 bases and J 4 bases; bases outside gene matches: 6.

Of note for this clone: Other DNA sequences in this specimen translate into the identical CDR3. V and J are TRBV28 and TRBJ2-7; 12 bases match TRBD2. The J segment lost 3 bases and the V segment lost 3 bases, leaving 6 bases of the junction unmatched. Germline V gives CDR1 MDHEN, CDR2 SYDVKM. The CDR3 runs 16 residues. The CDR3 DNA follows: TGTGCCAGCAGTTTCCCGGGACTAGCGGGCCTCTACGAGCAGTACTTC. Translated: CASSFPGLAGLYEQYF.

The chain joins TRBV5-6 to TRBJ1-1; maybe TRBD1 (5 bases). CDR1 and CDR2 (germline): SGHDT, YYEEEE. CDR3 length: 14 residues. The ends were cut back, 0 bases at V and 0 bases at J, with 6 bases in the middle. The CDR3 loop reads CASSLGGMNTEAFF. The CDR3 bases are TGTGCCAGCAGCTTGGGGGGGATGAACACTGAAGCTTTCTTT.

The chain recombines TRBV29-1 with TRBJ2-4, with 12 bases aligning to TRBD2. Germline CDR1 is SQVTM and CDR2 is ANQGSEA. V trimming: 6 bases; J trimming: 5 bases; junction bases outside the gene matches: 2. This CDR3 comprises 13 residues. CDR3 sequence: CSVTSGSQNIQYF. CDR3 DNA sequence: TGCAGCGTGACTAGCGGGAGTCAAAACATTCAGTACTTC.

J is TRBJ1-2 and V is TRBV5-8, with D perhaps matching TRBD1 (6 bases). The CDR3 loop spans 14 amino acids. Trimming took off 0 bases at V and 4 bases at J, with 10 bases between the two ends. Germline V lookup: CDR1 SGHTS, CDR2 YDEGEE. CDR3 residues: CASSLERGTYGYTF. CDR3 DNA: TGTGCCAGCAGCTTGGAGAGGGGGACCTATGGCTACACCTTC. The entire variable domain, with the rest obtained from reference TRBV5-8 and TRBJ1-2, is as follows: EAGVTQSPTHLIKTRGQQATLRCSPISGHTSVYWYQQALGLGLQFLLWYDEGEERNRGNFPPRFSGRQFPNYSSELNVNALELEDSALYLCASSLERGTYGYTFGSGTRLTVV.

This rearrangement joins TRBV5-4 to TRBJ1-1; 9 bases map to TRBD1. The trim removed 0 bases at V and 3 bases at J, leaving 9 bases unmatched. CDR1 is SGHNT, CDR2 YYREEE, per germline (reference sequence). The CDR3 runs 17 residues. The CDR3 nucleotides read TGTGCCAGCAGCTTGGATACAGGGGGCGAATTGTACACTGAAGCTTTCTTT. Residues: CASSLDTGGELYTEAFF.

The rearrangement joins TRBV6-6 to TRBJ2-2; perhaps TRBD1 as D (6 bases). Per the germline V gene, CDR1 is MNHNY and CDR2 is SVGAGI (reference sequence). V lost 2 bases, J lost 3 bases, and 10 bases lay in between. This CDR3 spans 15 amino acids. The chain's CDR3 is CASSYTTGYTGELFF. The CDR3 region has the DNA TGTGCCAGCAGTTACACAACAGGGTACACCGGGGAGCTGTTTTTT.

The chain uses TRBV4-1 and TRBJ2-3, with D unclear. Germline-derived CDR1 and CDR2 are MGHRA and YSYEKL. Trimming removed 4 bases at V and 0 bases at J, with 8 bases between. The CDR3 contains 14 residues. The CDR3 nucleotides read TGCGCCAGCAGCCCTCGGACGAGCACAGATACGCAGTATTTT. It codes for CASSPRTSTDTQYF.